The sequence of this TCR beta chain was determined in a study of PD-L1 blockade in urothelial cancer (dated by TCRdb to 2016 to 2017). In terms of the full investigation: Therapy was started in the mid-2010s for all patients, and atezolizumab 1,200 mg was administered intravenously every 3 weeks. Pretreatment tumor samples, along with matched peripheral blood serially collected before and after atezolizumab treatment, were subjected to TCR sequencing. Durable clinical benefit was achieved by nine patients but not by the remaining 20. The study, an exploratory multi-omic analysis, examined somatic, immune and clinical correlates of response to PD-L1 blockade with atezolizumab in urothelial cancer. Pretreatment blood TCR-seq was available for nearly 30 patients, at least one posttreatment blood collection was obtained for around 24 patients, and tumor TCR-seq was available for around 24 patients. Durable clinical benefit meant progression-free survival longer than 6 months, and TCR features were also tested against progression-free and overall survival. Patients had an ECOG performance status of 0 or 1 and had received between 0 and 3 prior chemotherapy regimens. A median of roughly 140,000 T cells and 80,000 to 100,000 unique TCRs was obtained from blood samples, and a median clonality of around 0.08 was observed. About 85% of the roughly 29 patients were males with bladder-origin urothelial cancer, and about 65% of the roughly 30 reported a prior smoking history. In the same patients, whole exome sequencing and RNA sequencing of pretreatment tumors were performed in addition to TCR sequencing. Blood samples were analyzed at 3 weeks after treatment start (second dose) and at 6 weeks after treatment start. On the study overall, not on this receptor specifically: Greater expansion of tumor-associated TCR clones in peripheral blood 3 weeks after the start of treatment was observed in patients with durable benefit (n of about 21, p = 0.022). A pretreatment peripheral blood TCR clonality below the median was linked to improved progression-free and overall survival. Because the sample size was small (n ≈ 27) and many exploratory analyses were performed, the results are intended to be hypothesis-generating.

Synthetic TCR analog templates were spiked into each PCR to estimate absolute template abundance from read counts. The immunoSEQ assay was used to amplify TCRbeta CDR3 regions from genomic DNA with bias-controlled V and J gene primers. Sequencing of rearranged TCRbeta segments was done at approximately 20X coverage. The authors' analysis ran thus. Clustering was used to correct sequencing errors, and CDR3s were annotated against IMGT so that V, D and J genes could be assigned. Downstream analyses used only productive TCRbeta rearrangements and left out out-of-frame or stop-codon sequences. Clonality was computed as one minus Shannon entropy normalized by the log of the number of unique productive sequences. Fisher's exact test with Benjamini-Hochberg correction, at a threshold of adjusted p below 0.01, was used to find clones that differed between time points or between blood and tumor. Not all clones reach the TCRdb copy of this immuneACCESS table, which keeps in-frame sequences only. Checked studies attribute under half of the gap to unresolved V genes and leave the rest unexplained. V and J calls plus clone size are reproduced from that table; the DNA served to infer D and trimming. This sample comprises tens of thousands of clones, 75% to 90% of them detected only once. 15% of the sample belongs to the ten largest clones.

The intended sense of this specimen's time point label: pretreatment peripheral blood. A total of 25 to 35 patients with locally advanced or metastatic urothelial carcinoma, treated at Memorial Sloan Kettering on a trial protocol, made up the cohort. Peripheral blood mononuclear cells were collected from each patient pretreatment and during treatment, giving between 1 and 8 total time points per patient. The Qiagen DNeasy Blood extraction kit was used to purify genomic DNA from total PBMCs and tumor samples. PBMCs were collected pretreatment and during treatment, and were isolated and stored as previously described. From the germline V gene, CDR1 is KGHSH and CDR2 is LQKENI. The cysteine opens and the phenylalanine closes a CDR3 of 15 amino acids. Left in the record is the CDR3 DNA by itself, 45 bases read in frame from the first base. V and J are truncated by 6 bases and 4 bases respectively, leaving an intervening sequence of 16 bases.

On this clone itself: The antigen it recognizes is unknown. Nothing much larger sits one base from this clone, and base qualities are not available.

The sequenced sample was PBMCs, obtained around atezolizumab (anti-PD-L1) treatment. Recombination linked TRBV18 to TRBJ1-5; the D gene is possibly TRBD1, with 6 bases matching. This sequence originates from a man in his fifties or sixties with urothelial cancer. Here is the DNA: TGTGCCAGCTCCCCTGGACAGACTCTGAATCAGCCCCAGCATTTT. It translates as CASSPGQTLNQPQHF.